Listed below are T cell receptor beta chains from one sample, sequenced in a study of T cell repertoires in cytomegalovirus infection. TCRdb processed the reads anew with MiXCR; each CDR3 protein has one entry. This sample has 200,000 to 300,000 distinct CDR3 sequences, with about 12% found just once. The specimen was PBMCs. All receptors derive from a human donor in good health (CMV status not recorded). Some clones in this sample may be carry-over from other donors' samples. Both conserved end residues are part of each CDR3. Each record gives: J gene, clone size, V gene, D gene, CDR3 DNA, CDR3 protein. A D gene is named only where the DNA matches it firmly. Size is stated for part of the rows, as once, few or many counts, or as a class when the clone is expanded.

TRBJ1-1	many	TRBV6-2/TRBV6-3	.	TGTGCCAGCAGCCCTACCCGAGTTGGAGTGAACACTGAAGCTTTCTTT	CASSPTRVGVNTEAFF
TRBJ1-2	.	TRBV19	.	TGTGCCAGTAGCTCATGGACCGGGGGCCTCCACTATGGCTACACCTTC	CASSSWTGGLHYGYTF
TRBJ2-6	many	TRBV24-1	.	TGTGCCACCAGTGACCCTTCCGGAGTTCTTGGGGCCAACGTCCTGACTTTC	CATSDPSGVLGANVLTF
TRBJ1-5	many	TRBV7-2	TRBD1	TGTGCCAGCAGCCCACAGGGGAGGGATCAGCCCCAGCATTTT	CASSPQGRDQPQHF
TRBJ1-2	many	TRBV7-2	.	TGTGCCAGCAGCTTACAGGGCTTCTATGTGAGAACCTTC	CASSLQGFYVRTF
TRBJ1-5	few	TRBV20-1	.	TGCAGTGCTAGAACCGGGTACGGCAATCAGCCCCAGCATTTT	CSARTGYGNQPQHF
TRBJ2-1	.	TRBV27	.	TGTGCCAGCAGTTCCCGGGACGAGCAGTTCTTC	CASSSRDEQFF
TRBJ2-4	.	TRBV6-2/TRBV6-3	TRBD1	TGTGCCAGCAGTTACTCGAGGGGGACAGGGGGACGCATTCAGTACTTC	CASSYSRGTGGRIQYF
TRBJ2-7	many	TRBV27	TRBD2	TGTGCCAGCAAGCAAGGAGCGGGAGGGTTATACGAGCAGTACTTC	CASKQGAGGLYEQYF
TRBJ2-2	many	TRBV7-2	.	TGTGCCAGCAGCTCCGGGCGTCGCTTTGTTCCCGGGGAGCTGTTTTTT	CASSSGRRFVPGELFF
TRBJ2-1	few	TRBV7-2	TRBD2	TGTGCCAGCAGCTTGGACCCTAGCGGCTACAATGAGCAGTTCTTC	CASSLDPSGYNEQFF
TRBJ1-3	many	TRBV28	TRBD1	TGTGCCAGCAGTGAGGGACAGGCTGGAAACACCATATATTTT	CASSEGQAGNTIYF
TRBJ2-2	few	TRBV5-1	.	TGCGCCAGCAGCTTGGCGCGGACAACGAACACCGGGGAGCTGTTTTTT	CASSLARTTNTGELFF
TRBJ2-5	.	TRBV9	TRBD2	TGTGCCAGCAGCGTCCGAGGGACTAGCGGGGGAGAGACCCAGTACTTC	CASSVRGTSGGETQYF
TRBJ1-5	.	TRBV9	.	TGTGCCAGCAGCGTAGGAGAGGAACGCAATCAGCCCCAGCATTTT	CASSVGEERNQPQHF
TRBJ2-4	.	TRBV14	.	TGTGCCAGCAGCCAAGATAGAAAGTTAGCCAAAAACATTCAGTACTTC	CASSQDRKLAKNIQYF
TRBJ2-5	.	TRBV27	TRBD2	TGTGCCAGCAGCGGGAGGGCACAAGATACCCAGTACTTC	CASSGRAQDTQYF
TRBJ1-4	.	TRBV14	TRBD1	TGTGCCAGCAGCCCGCTCAGGGGGCAGAGTGAAAAACTGTTTTTT	CASSPLRGQSEKLFF
TRBJ2-3	few	TRBV7-9	.	TGTGCCAGCATTATGGCGGGCCTGCGAGGGGATACGCAGTATTTT	CASIMAGLRGDTQYF
TRBJ2-1	few	TRBV28	.	TGTGCCAGCAGTAACCAGGGGGGAGGATACAATGAGCAGTTCTTC	CASSNQGGGYNEQFF
TRBJ2-1	.	TRBV7-6	.	TGTGCCAGCAGCTTAGATGGGGGGGCGAGGGAGCAGTTCTTC	CASSLDGGAREQFF
TRBJ2-7	many	TRBV10-3	.	TGTGCCATCACGCCCGGAGGGTCCGAGCAGTACTTC	CAITPGGSEQYF
TRBJ1-5	.	TRBV12-3/TRBV12-4	.	TGTGCCAGCAGTTTTTCGTCAGTTAATCAGCCCCAGCATTTT	CASSFSSVNQPQHF
TRBJ1-6	medium-sized	TRBV7-2	.	TGTGCCAGCAGCCCAGTGGTCCGGTCACCCCTCCACTTT	CASSPVVRSPLHF